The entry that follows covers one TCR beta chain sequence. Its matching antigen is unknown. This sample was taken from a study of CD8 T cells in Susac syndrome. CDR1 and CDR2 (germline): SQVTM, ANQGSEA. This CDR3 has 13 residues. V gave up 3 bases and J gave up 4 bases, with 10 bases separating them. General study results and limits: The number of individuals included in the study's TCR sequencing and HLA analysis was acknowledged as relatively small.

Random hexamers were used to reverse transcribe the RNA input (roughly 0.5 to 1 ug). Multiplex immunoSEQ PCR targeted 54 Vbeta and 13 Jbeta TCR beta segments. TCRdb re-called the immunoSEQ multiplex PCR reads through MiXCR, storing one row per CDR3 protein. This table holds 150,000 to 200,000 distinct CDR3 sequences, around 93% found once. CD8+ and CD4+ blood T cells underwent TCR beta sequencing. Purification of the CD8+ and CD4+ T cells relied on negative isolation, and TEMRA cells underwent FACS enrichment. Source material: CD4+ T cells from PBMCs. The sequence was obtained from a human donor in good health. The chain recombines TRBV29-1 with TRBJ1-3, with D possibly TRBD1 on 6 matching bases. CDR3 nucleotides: TGCAGCGTTGACGGGGGCCTGGGAAACACCATATATTTT. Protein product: CSVDGGLGNTIYF.